The rows below give T cell receptor beta chains drawn from one sample of a study of cytomegalovirus exposure and HLA in healthy donors. The assay was immunoSEQ multiplex PCR, and TCRdb's table has in-frame clones only and misses some. This table has approximately 170,000 clones, approximately 80% appearing once. Sequencing was carried out using PBMCs. The receptors were sampled from a woman aged 40 to 50 in good health and CMV-seropositive. The CDR3 runs from the conserved cysteine through the conserved F or W. Fields, in order: D gene, CDR3 length, V gene, J gene, clone size, CDR3 DNA, CDR3 protein. The D gene is left open where the match is weak. The size field is filled for only some rows; it gives once, few, many or a size class.

D gene: TRBD2; CDR3 length: 16; V gene: TRBV7-2; J gene: TRBJ2-7; clone size: NA; CDR3 DNA: TGTGCCAGCAGCTTAGGGGCTAGCGGGACCCCCTACGAGCAGTACTTC; CDR3 protein: CASSLGASGTPYEQYF
D gene: TRBD1; CDR3 length: 14; V gene: TRBV7-2; J gene: TRBJ2-5; clone size: NA; CDR3 DNA: TGTGCCAGCAGCCGACAGGGTTCGGAGGAGACCCAGTACTTC; CDR3 protein: CASSRQGSEETQYF
D gene: TRBD1; CDR3 length: 18; V gene: TRBV9; J gene: TRBJ2-7; clone size: NA; CDR3 DNA: TGTGCCAGCAGCGTAAGTTTGGAGAGGGGGACAGTAGCCTACGAGCAGTACTTC; CDR3 protein: CASSVSLERGTVAYEQYF
D gene: NA; CDR3 length: 15; V gene: TRBV4-3; J gene: TRBJ1-2; clone size: NA; CDR3 DNA: TGCGCCAGCAGCCAAGCTAGGTCCGGCGACTATGGCTACACCTTC; CDR3 protein: CASSQARSGDYGYTF
D gene: NA; CDR3 length: 13; V gene: TRBV29-1; J gene: TRBJ1-4; clone size: NA; CDR3 DNA: TGCAGCGTTGTCCCAGCAACTAATGAAAAACTGTTTTTT; CDR3 protein: CSVVPATNEKLFF
D gene: TRBD2; CDR3 length: 16; V gene: TRBV7-6; J gene: TRBJ2-7; clone size: NA; CDR3 DNA: TGTGCCAGCAGCTCGATTAGCGGGGGGGCCGGTTACGAGCAGTACTTC; CDR3 protein: CASSSISGGAGYEQYF
D gene: NA; CDR3 length: 15; V gene: TRBV30; J gene: TRBJ2-2; clone size: once; CDR3 DNA: TGTGCCTGGAGCGGCCAGCTTCAGGGCACCGGGGAGCTGTTTTTT; CDR3 protein: CAWSGQLQGTGELFF
D gene: NA; CDR3 length: 15; V gene: TRBV23-1; J gene: TRBJ2-3; clone size: NA; CDR3 DNA: TGCGCCAGCAGTCGCGCGGGGAGGACGACAGATACGCAGTATTTT; CDR3 protein: CASSRAGRTTDTQYF
D gene: TRBD1; CDR3 length: 16; V gene: TRBV9; J gene: TRBJ1-4; clone size: NA; CDR3 DNA: TGTGCCAGCAGCGCAGATACAGGGGCAACTAATGAAAAACTGTTTTTT; CDR3 protein: CASSADTGATNEKLFF
D gene: TRBD1; CDR3 length: 15; V gene: TRBV5-6; J gene: TRBJ1-2; clone size: NA; CDR3 DNA: TGTGCCAGCAGCTTGGGGGACAGGGGGAACTATGGCTACACCTTC; CDR3 protein: CASSLGDRGNYGYTF
D gene: NA; CDR3 length: 13; V gene: TRBV7-2; J gene: TRBJ1-2; clone size: few; CDR3 DNA: TGTGCCAGCAGCCCATATGCAGGGTTTGGCTACACCTTC; CDR3 protein: CASSPYAGFGYTF
D gene: TRBD1; CDR3 length: 15; V gene: TRBV7-6; J gene: TRBJ2-7; clone size: NA; CDR3 DNA: TGTGCCAGCACCTTAGAACCGGGACAGGGCCACGAGCAGTACTTC; CDR3 protein: CASTLEPGQGHEQYF
D gene: TRBD1; CDR3 length: 14; V gene: TRBV28; J gene: TRBJ2-7; clone size: NA; CDR3 DNA: TGTGCCAGCAAAAAGGGGACAGATTTTCGCGAGCAGTACTTC; CDR3 protein: CASKKGTDFREQYF
D gene: NA; CDR3 length: 16; V gene: TRBV27; J gene: TRBJ1-1; clone size: NA; CDR3 DNA: TGTGCCAGCAGACTATCCCCGACAGGTGTGGGCACTGAAGCTTTCTTT; CDR3 protein: CASRLSPTGVGTEAFF
D gene: NA; CDR3 length: 16; V gene: TRBV5-1; J gene: TRBJ2-3; clone size: once; CDR3 DNA: TGCGCCAGCAGCTTGGGGAGGGACTTCGGCACAGATACGCAGTATTTT; CDR3 protein: CASSLGRDFGTDTQYF
D gene: NA; CDR3 length: 13; V gene: TRBV9; J gene: TRBJ2-2; clone size: NA; CDR3 DNA: TGTGCCAGCAGGGCAGGCAACACCGGGGAGCTGTTTTTT; CDR3 protein: CASRAGNTGELFF
D gene: TRBD1; CDR3 length: 16; V gene: TRBV5-6; J gene: TRBJ1-1; clone size: NA; CDR3 DNA: TGTGCCAGCAGCTTGCGGCAGGGGGCTGGCAACACTGAAGCTTTCTTT; CDR3 protein: CASSLRQGAGNTEAFF
D gene: TRBD2; CDR3 length: 16; V gene: TRBV19; J gene: TRBJ2-2; clone size: NA; CDR3 DNA: TGTGCCAGTAGTACCCCGGGACTAGATAACACCGGGGAGCTGTTTTTT; CDR3 protein: CASSTPGLDNTGELFF
D gene: NA; CDR3 length: 12; V gene: TRBV2; J gene: TRBJ1-5; clone size: NA; CDR3 DNA: TGTGCCAGCAGTGGCGGTGATCAGCCCCAGCATTTT; CDR3 protein: CASSGGDQPQHF
D gene: TRBD2; CDR3 length: 15; V gene: TRBV7-9; J gene: TRBJ2-7; clone size: NA; CDR3 DNA: TGTGCCAGCAGCCACCGGACTAGCGGGAGCCACGAGCAGTACTTC; CDR3 protein: CASSHRTSGSHEQYF
D gene: NA; CDR3 length: 14; V gene: TRBV29-1; J gene: TRBJ1-1; clone size: NA; CDR3 DNA: TGCAGCGTCGTCCGGGAGGGAGGTATGGGTGAAGCTTTCTTT; CDR3 protein: CSVVREGGMGEAFF
D gene: TRBD1; CDR3 length: 14; V gene: TRBV5-1; J gene: TRBJ2-5; clone size: NA; CDR3 DNA: TGCGCCAGCAGCTTGGGGACAGGGCAACAGACCCAGTACTTC; CDR3 protein: CASSLGTGQQTQYF
D gene: TRBD1; CDR3 length: 15; V gene: TRBV7-2; J gene: TRBJ2-7; clone size: few; CDR3 DNA: TGTGCCAGCAGCTCCGCAGGGGGTGGAAGAGGCGAGCAGTACTTC; CDR3 protein: CASSSAGGGRGEQYF
D gene: TRBD1; CDR3 length: 18; V gene: TRBV28; J gene: TRBJ2-7; clone size: NA; CDR3 DNA: TGTGCCAGCAGTTTATACCTATCCTTGACAGGGCTCTCCTACGAGCAGTACTTC; CDR3 protein: CASSLYLSLTGLSYEQYF
D gene: NA; CDR3 length: 13; V gene: TRBV30; J gene: TRBJ2-5; clone size: NA; CDR3 DNA: TGTGCCTGGAGTATCATGACAGGAGAGACCCAGTACTTC; CDR3 protein: CAWSIMTGETQYF
D gene: TRBD1; CDR3 length: 14; V gene: TRBV4-3; J gene: TRBJ2-7; clone size: NA; CDR3 DNA: TGCGCCAGCAGCCAAGGGACAGGGTCTCCCGAGCAGTACTTC; CDR3 protein: CASSQGTGSPEQYF
D gene: TRBD1; CDR3 length: 14; V gene: TRBV30; J gene: TRBJ2-5; clone size: NA; CDR3 DNA: TGTGCCTGGAGTATGACAGGGTCTGGGTCGACCCAGTACTTC; CDR3 protein: CAWSMTGSGSTQYF
D gene: TRBD2; CDR3 length: 14; V gene: TRBV28; J gene: TRBJ2-7; clone size: NA; CDR3 DNA: TGTGCCAGCAGTTTAGGGGGGGGAGCCTACGAGCAGTACTTC; CDR3 protein: CASSLGGGAYEQYF
D gene: TRBD1; CDR3 length: 14; V gene: TRBV19; J gene: TRBJ2-1; clone size: NA; CDR3 DNA: TGTGCCAGTTCTCAGGGGGCAGGGGGCAATGAGCAGTTCTTC; CDR3 protein: CASSQGAGGNEQFF
D gene: TRBD1; CDR3 length: 17; V gene: TRBV10-3; J gene: TRBJ2-1; clone size: NA; CDR3 DNA: TGTGCCATCAGTGAGTCGAGGGGGACAGGGGGTGGAGGTGAGCAGTTCTTC; CDR3 protein: CAISESRGTGGGGEQFF